The 10 T cell receptor beta chains in this list originate from one sample, sequenced in a study of beta chain features in type 1 diabetes. Regarding the study as a whole: Shorter TCRB CDR3s, moderately but significantly so, were found in Type 1 diabetes patients in all four CD4+ subsets.

What these receptors recognize is not known. All of the isolated RNA was reverse transcribed, so expressed TCRB transcripts were sequenced. The assay was immunoSEQ multiplex PCR, and TCRdb's table has in-frame clones only and misses some. This sample has about 400,000 clones, with around an eighth found just once. Sequencing used naive CD4+ T cells from blood. These receptors were obtained from a woman under 30 with type 1 diabetes.

The genes are TRBV5-4 and TRBJ2-4; possibly TRBD2 for D (7 bases). CDR3 length: 14 residues. CDR1 and CDR2 (germline): SGHNT, YYREEE (reference sequence). Trimming left V 2 bases short and J 8 bases short, with 14 bases between. CDR3 bases: TGTGCCAGCAGCTTAGGCGGGGGCAGGGACATTCAGTACTTC. Protein product: CASSLGGGRDIQYF.

This clone was counted only a few times. CDR3 loop: CASSGEEYGYTF. CDR3 nucleotides: TGTGCCAGCAGTGGAGAAGAGTATGGCTACACCTTC. The chain couples TRBV6-1 to TRBJ1-2; D is undetermined. CDR1 is MNHNS, CDR2 SASEGT, per germline. Trimming took 4 bases from V and 5 from J, leaving 8 bases between them. The CDR3 runs to 12 residues.

The gene calls are TRBV7-2 and TRBJ2-2, with 10 bases aligning to TRBD2. With 6 bases clipped from V and 2 bases from J, the junction kept 6 bases outside the gene matches. The CDR3 consists of 16 residues. Germline V gives CDR1 SGHTA, CDR2 FQGNSA. For the CDR3, the DNA is TGTGCCAGCAGAACCCGGACTAGCGGAAACACCGGGGAGCTGTTTTTT. Translating gives CASRTRTSGNTGELFF. Full variable domain (missing parts from reference TRBV7-2 and TRBJ2-2): GAGVSQSPSNKVTEKGKDVELRCDPISGHTALYWYRQSLGQGLEFLIYFQGNSAPDKSGLPSDRFSAERTGGSVSTLTIQRTQQEDSAVYLCASRTRTSGNTGELFFGEGSRLTVL.

The chain couples TRBV4-3 to TRBJ1-1, with a possible D match to TRBD1 (6 bases). Germline CDR1 LGHNA, CDR2 YSLEER. V gave up 4 bases and J gave up 1 base, with 13 bases separating them. CDR3 length: 15 residues. The CDR3 region has the DNA TGCGCCAGCAGCCCAACGGCGACAGGGAACACTGAAGCTTTCTTT. Residues: CASSPTATGNTEAFF.

This chain uses TRBV21-1 with TRBJ1-1. TRBV21-1 represents a pseudogene. This CDR3 is built from 12 residues. The CDR3 sequence is CASSRGSTEAFF. The CDR3 region has the DNA TGTGCCAGCAGCAGAGGGTCCACTGAAGCTTTCTTT.

The chain uses TRBV6-5 and TRBJ2-7; D is undetermined. Germline lookup yields CDR1 MNHEY and CDR2 SVGAGI. The CDR3 consists of 14 residues. Deletions cut 0 bases from V and 0 bases from J, with 6 bases between. The CDR3 region is CASSYSPRSYEQYF. The DNA for the CDR3 is TGTGCCAGCAGTTACTCCCCTCGCTCCTACGAGCAGTACTTC.

The chain combines TRBV7-8 with TRBJ2-3; 10 bases are a match to TRBD2. The CDR3 has 19 residues. Germline V gives CDR1 SGHVS, CDR2 FQNEAQ. Trimming took 5 bases from V and 1 from J; bases not matched to a gene: 15. The CDR3 DNA follows: TGTGCCAGCAGCCTGACGCGGGTAGCGGGGGGCCGGGGCACAGATACGCAGTATTTT. This sequence encodes CASSLTRVAGGRGTDTQYF.

This clone showed up just a few times. V and J are TRBV7-3 and TRBJ2-6; maybe TRBD2 (5 bases). The ends were cut back, 5 bases at V and 4 bases at J, with 18 bases in the middle. CDR1 is SGHTA, CDR2 FQGTGA, per germline. The CDR3 length is 17 residues. This chain's CDR3 is CASSPRPNPGGANVLTF. CDR3 DNA: TGTGCCAGCAGCCCCCGGCCCAACCCGGGGGGGGCCAACGTCCTGACTTTC.

This clone appeared a few times. The chain couples TRBV29-1 to TRBJ2-3; D is possibly TRBD1 (6 bases). The CDR3 sequence is 13 residues long. CDR1 is SQVTM and CDR2 is ANQGSEA in the germline V gene. Deletions cut 7 bases from V and 0 bases from J, with 11 bases between. CDR3 DNA sequence: TGCAGCGCACAGGGTCTAAGCACAGATACGCAGTATTTT. Its protein product is CSAQGLSTDTQYF.

This clone was observed a handful of times. V usage is TRBV7-9 and J usage is TRBJ2-5; 10 bases are shared with TRBD1. J was trimmed by 5 bases and V by 1 base; bases with no gene match: 10. Per the germline V gene, CDR1 is SEHNR and CDR2 is FQNEAQ (reference sequence). The CDR3 runs 17 residues. CDR3 nucleotides: TGTGCCAGCAGCTTAGAGCCCGGGACAGGGGTACGGGAGACCCAGTACTTC. This encodes CASSLEPGTGVRETQYF. Combining the CDR3 with reference TRBV7-9 and TRBJ2-5 gives the whole variable domain DTGVSQNPRHKITKRGQNVTFRCDPISEHNRLYWYRQTLGQGPEFLTYFQNEAQLEKSRLLSDRFSAERPKGSFSTLEIQRTEQGDSAMYLCASSLEPGTGVRETQYFGPGTRLLVL.